These 18 T cell receptor beta chains were all obtained from the same sample, sequenced in a study of T-cell reconstitution after alpha-beta-depleted transplantation in children. Using unique molecular identifiers, the investigators prepared the TCRbeta library. TCRdb processed the PCR reads anew with MiXCR; each CDR3 protein has one entry. Among about 540,000 distinct CDR3 sequences listed, roughly 18% were seen once. This sample comprised PBMCs from the stem cell graft donor, obtained from the stem cell graft. Source of these receptors: a human donor who donated a stem cell graft to a child with acute lymphoblastic leukemia.

This clonotype came up a few times. The gene calls are TRBV6-5 and TRBJ1-2, with 8 bases fitting TRBD1. The J segment lost 4 bases and the V segment lost 1 base, leaving 5 bases of the junction unmatched. Looked up from germline, CDR1 is MNHEY and CDR2 is SVGAGI. The CDR3 is 15 residues long. Here the CDR3 DNA reads TGTGCCAGCAGTTACTTCCGGGACAGGCCCTATGGCTACACCTTC. Protein sequence: CASSYFRDRPYGYTF.

The chain employs TRBV7-9 and TRBJ2-1, with TRBD2 matching over 8 bases. J was trimmed by 3 bases and V by 4 bases; bases with no gene match: 11. CDR1 is SEHNR and CDR2 is FQNEAQ in the germline V gene (reference sequence). The CDR3 contains 17 residues. CDR3: CASSSHYLAGNYNEQFF. CDR3 nucleotide sequence: TGTGCCAGCAGCTCCCATTATTTAGCGGGGAACTACAATGAGCAGTTCTTC.

The sample holds a few counts of this clonotype. The chain joins TRBV9 to TRBJ2-1; a possible D gene is TRBD2 (5 bases). Germline-derived CDR1 and CDR2 are SGDLS and YYNGEE. The V end was cut by 1 base, the J end by 4 bases, with 9 bases between. The CDR3 covers 14 residues. The CDR3 nucleotides are TGTGCCAGCAGCGTATCCGGGATGTACAATGAGCAGTTCTTC. Amino acid sequence: CASSVSGMYNEQFF.

This clonotype was detected ten times or more. The chain couples TRBV12-3 or TRBV12-4 to TRBJ1-2, with TRBD1 as a possible D gene (5 bases). The ends were cut back, 3 bases at V and 4 bases at J, with 9 bases in the middle. This CDR3 spans 13 amino acids. The CDR3, as DNA: TGTGCCAGCAGTTTTGGGGGGGGCTATGGCTACACCTTC. As protein: CASSFGGGYGYTF.

The rearrangement joins TRBV14 to TRBJ2-7; maybe TRBD2 (6 bases). The CDR3 is 15 amino acids. V was trimmed by 4 bases and J by 1 base, leaving 14 bases between them. From germline, CDR1 is SGHDN and CDR2 FVKESK. The CDR3 coding sequence is TGTGCCAGCAGCCTGAGCGGGCTTCAGTCCTACGAGCAGTACTTC. Amino acid sequence: CASSLSGLQSYEQYF.

V is TRBV7-9 and J is TRBJ2-1; 12 nucleotides align to TRBD2. The V and J ends lost 4 bases and 8 bases, in that order; junction bases with no gene match: 6. Germline lookup yields CDR1 SEHNR and CDR2 FQNEAQ (reference sequence). This CDR3 is built from 15 residues. This chain's CDR3 is CASSSSTSGSDEQFF. The CDR3 region has the DNA TGTGCCAGCAGCTCGTCGACTAGCGGGAGTGATGAGCAGTTCTTC. The variable domain in full, completed from reference TRBV7-9 and TRBJ2-1, reads DTGVSQNPRHKITKRGQNVTFRCDPISEHNRLYWYRQTLGQGPEFLTYFQNEAQLEKSRLLSDRFSAERPKGSFSTLEIQRTEQGDSAMYLCASSSSTSGSDEQFFGPGTRLTVL.

The chain links TRBV12-3 or TRBV12-4 to TRBJ1-2; a possible D gene is TRBD1 (5 bases). The CDR3 totals 13 residues. V gave up 6 bases and J gave up 5 bases, with 13 bases separating them. CDR3 nucleotide sequence: TGTGCCAGCAGCCCTGACAGCGTATATGGCTACACCTTC. Translated, it gives CASSPDSVYGYTF.

This clonotype was recorded a few times. The rearrangement uses TRBV20-1 and TRBJ2-2; 8 bases align to TRBD2. The CDR3 runs 16 residues. V shed 0 bases and J 6 bases; nucleotides not matched to a gene: 9. The germline CDR1 and CDR2 sequences are DFQATT and SNEGSKA (reference sequence). CDR3 bases: TGCAGTGCTAGAGAAGCGGCGGGAGGTCGGGCCGGGGAGCTGTTTTTT. This codes for CSAREAAGGRAGELFF.

CDR3 nucleotide sequence: TGCAGCGTTGAAACCCCCGCGAAACTGTTTTTT. This codes for CSVETPAKLFF. The gene calls are TRBV29-1 and TRBJ1-4; D remains unclear. From germline, CDR1 is SQVTM and CDR2 ANQGSEA. V dropped 2 bases and J dropped 11 bases, with 9 bases sitting between them. This CDR3 is 11 amino acids long.

This clonotype turned up a few times. CDR3 sequence (DNA): TGTGCCAGCAGCTTAGCGCTAGGGGGCCCCGTGGAGCAGTACTTC. As protein: CASSLALGGPVEQYF. The rearrangement links TRBV7-8 to TRBJ2-7; 7 bases map to TRBD1. J gave up 7 bases and V 0 bases, and 9 bases lay outside the gene matches. The CDR3 sequence is 15 residues long. The germline CDR1 and CDR2 sequences are SGHVS and FQNEAQ.

This clonotype was counted only a few times. The rearrangement joins TRBV7-2 to TRBJ1-6; D is unclear. Germline CDR1 is SGHTA and CDR2 is FQGNSA. This CDR3 has 14 residues. Trimming cost V 1 base and J 5 bases, with 6 bases left between them. The CDR3 loop is CASSLEFNNSPLHF. CDR3 DNA sequence: TGTGCCAGCAGCTTAGAATTCAATAATTCACCCCTCCACTTT.

This clonotype was seen a handful of times. This chain joins TRBV30 and TRBJ2-1; 14 bases align to TRBD2. V trimming: 1 base; J trimming: 7 bases; junction bases outside the gene matches: 3. This CDR3 is 15 amino acids long. Germline CDR1 is GTSNPN and CDR2 is SVGIG (reference sequence). As DNA, the CDR3 is TGTGCCTGGAGTGGGGGACTAGCGGGAGTTAATGAGCAGTTCTTC. Residues: CAWSGGLAGVNEQFF.

This chain uses TRBV5-1 with TRBJ1-1, with TRBD1 matching over 7 bases. V lost 2 bases to trimming and J lost 1 base; unmatched junction nucleotides: 8. CDR1 and CDR2 (germline): SGHRS, YFSETQ. This CDR3 contains 16 residues. CDR3 coding DNA: TGCGCCAGCAGCTTTCCACTGACAGGGCCGAACACTGAAGCTTTCTTT. Residues: CASSFPLTGPNTEAFF. Looking up the rest from reference TRBV5-1 and TRBJ1-1 gives the full variable domain: KAGVTQTPRYLIKTRGQQVTLSCSPISGHRSVSWYQQTPGQGLQFLFEYFSETQRNKGNFPGRFSGRQFSNSRSEMNVSTLELGDSALYLCASSFPLTGPNTEAFFGQGTRLTVV.

The chain has TRBV5-1 and TRBJ2-5; D ambiguous. Germline lookup yields CDR1 SGHRS and CDR2 YFSETQ. The V and J ends lost 5 bases and 0 bases respectively, with 17 bases between them. The CDR3 runs to 16 residues. The CDR3 region has the DNA TGCGCCAGCAGATTTAGCCCCCGACTGAACCAAGAGACCCAGTACTTC. Its translation is CASRFSPRLNQETQYF. Full variable domain (missing parts from reference TRBV5-1 and TRBJ2-5): KAGVTQTPRYLIKTRGQQVTLSCSPISGHRSVSWYQQTPGQGLQFLFEYFSETQRNKGNFPGRFSGRQFSNSRSEMNVSTLELGDSALYLCASRFSPRLNQETQYFGPGTRLLVL.

Only a few counts were recorded for this clonotype. The J gene is TRBJ2-3, the V gene TRBV4-1, with D maybe TRBD2 (5 bases). The CDR3 sequence is 15 residues long. The V and J ends lost 0 bases and 0 bases respectively, with 7 bases between them. CDR1 is MGHRA and CDR2 is YSYEKL in the germline V gene. This CDR3 is CASSQERASTDTQYF. Here the CDR3 DNA reads TGCGCCAGCAGCCAAGAGAGGGCCAGCACAGATACGCAGTATTTT.

The chain couples TRBV6-5 to TRBJ2-5; either TRBD1 or TRBD2 may fit D (5 bases each). The germline V and J ends were trimmed by 2 bases and 1 base, with 11 bases remaining between them. Per germline, CDR1 MNHEY and CDR2 SVGAGI. The CDR3 runs 15 residues. The CDR3 loop is CASSYDPGPQETQYF. The DNA for the CDR3 is TGTGCCAGCAGTTACGATCCGGGACCCCAAGAGACCCAGTACTTC.

V usage is TRBV12-3 or TRBV12-4 and J usage is TRBJ2-5; D unresolved. V shed 1 base and J shed 5 bases, with 14 bases lying between them. The CDR3 runs to 15 residues. DNA for the CDR3: TGTGCCAGCAGTTTAGTGGACCCCGTGGGGGAGACCCAGTACTTC. Its translation: CASSLVDPVGETQYF.

This chain uses TRBV6-5 with TRBJ2-5, with 9 positions matching TRBD1. Germline-derived CDR1 and CDR2 are MNHEY and SVGAGI. The length of the CDR3 is 17 residues. V was pared by 3 bases and J by 7 bases, with 15 bases of the junction left unmatched. CDR3 residues: CASSYETGGTPKGTQYF. In DNA, the CDR3 is TGTGCCAGCAGTTATGAGACAGGGGGTACCCCGAAGGGGACCCAGTACTTC.